The 21 T cell receptor beta chains reported below all come from one sample, sequenced in a study of shared clonotypes between healthy human individuals (dated by TCRdb to 2020 to 2022). The library was produced with the immunoSEQ multiplex PCR assay. TCRdb provides this immuneACCESS table in a form limited to in-frame rearrangements. Some clones are lacking; in checked studies, under half of them reflect an unresolved V gene, and why the rest are absent is not known. In all, the sample holds hundreds of thousands of clones, and less than 80% of those were seen once. The top ten hold around 2% of the sample. Sequences were obtained from memory CD4+ T cells sorted from blood. Read against the paper, the sample's cell subset or site label means: CD45RA-negative fraction. Receptors were obtained from a woman in her twenties or thirties in good health.

The V and J genes are TRBV28 and TRBJ2-1, with D perhaps TRBD2 (6 bases). V was clipped by 3 bases and J by 4 bases, with 16 bases between them. The length of the CDR3 is 16 residues. Germline CDR1 is MDHEN and CDR2 is SYDVKM. The CDR3: CASSFSGGTRYNEQFF. As DNA, the CDR3 is TGTGCCAGCAGTTTTTCTGGCGGGACGAGGTACAATGAGCAGTTCTTC.

V gene TRBV27 combines with J gene TRBJ2-3, with 8 bases matching TRBD2. Germline V CDR1 and CDR2: MNHEY, SMNVEV (reference sequence). CDR3 length equals 14 residues. The V gene end was trimmed by 6 bases and the J gene end by 7 bases; junction bases not matched to a gene: 9. The CDR3 region is CASRGLAVVNTQYF. Written as DNA, the CDR3 is TGTGCCAGCAGAGGACTAGCAGTCGTAAATACGCAGTATTTT.

V usage is TRBV28 and J usage is TRBJ2-3; no definite D call. Trimming removed 10 bases at V and 0 bases at J, with 8 bases between. Germline V gene lookup returns CDR1 MDHEN and CDR2 SYDVKM. The CDR3 length is 12 residues. This CDR3 is CATYASTDTQYF. As DNA, the CDR3 is TGTGCCACTTACGCTAGCACAGATACGCAGTATTTT.

This rearrangement joins TRBV9 to TRBJ1-2, with D tentatively TRBD1 (5 bases). The CDR3 contains 14 residues. The germline V and J ends were trimmed by 5 bases and 6 bases, with 17 bases remaining between them. The germline gives CDR1 SGDLS, CDR2 YYNGEE. CDR3: CASSQGVLKNGYTF. CDR3 in DNA: TGTGCCAGCAGTCAAGGGGTTCTGAAGAATGGCTACACCTTC.

This chain connects TRBV9 to TRBJ2-7; tentative D call: TRBD1 (6 bases). This CDR3 comprises 15 residues. The germline gives CDR1 SGDLS, CDR2 YYNGEE. V was pared by 4 bases and J by 5 bases, with 19 bases between. Here the CDR3 DNA reads TGTGCCAGCAGCCCAAGACAGGTCCTAGGCGACGAGCAGTACTTC. Protein: CASSPRQVLGDEQYF.

The genes are TRBV28 and TRBJ2-7; the match to TRBD2 covers 8 bases. Germline CDR1 MDHEN, CDR2 SYDVKM. The CDR3 is 17 amino acids. J lost 2 bases, V lost 5 bases, and 14 bases had no gene match. CDR3 sequence (DNA): TGTGCCAGCAGTCCCCCCGGGGGGGGGATGGGGACCTACGAGCAGTACTTC. Amino acids: CASSPPGGGMGTYEQYF.

The rearrangement joins TRBV5-5 to TRBJ1-5; D ambiguous. Deletions cut 7 bases from V and 9 bases from J, with 20 bases between. The germline V gene encodes CDR1 SGHKS and CDR2 YYEKEE (reference sequence). This CDR3 is built from 14 residues. The CDR3 region has the DNA TGTGCCAGCCGGACCTTAATCGGGTCGGGGCCCCAGCATTTT. This translates into CASRTLIGSGPQHF.

The gene calls are TRBV11-3 and TRBJ2-3; 7 nucleotides agree with TRBD2. The CDR3 has 15 residues. Per the germline V gene, CDR1 is SGHNT and CDR2 is YENEEA. Trimming cost V 1 base and J 3 bases; bases outside gene matches: 4. As DNA, the CDR3 is TGTGCCAGCAGCTTAGGTACTAGCGCGACAGATACGCAGTATTTT. This translates into CASSLGTSATDTQYF.

In this sample, this clone turned up many times. J is TRBJ2-6 and V is TRBV6-1, with TRBD1 matching over 10 bases. The CDR3 is made up of 18 amino acids. V dropped 2 bases and J dropped 1; count of bases not matched to a gene: 5. Germline loops: CDR1 MNHNS, CDR2 SASEGT. CDR3 amino acids: CASSEPGQGTSGANVLTF. The CDR3 nucleotides are TGTGCCAGCAGTGAACCGGGACAGGGGACATCTGGGGCCAACGTCCTGACTTTC.

As for this clone: Other DNA sequences from this sample encode an identical CDR3 as well. The V gene is TRBV5-4, the J gene TRBJ2-1; weak D call: TRBD2 (5 bases). Germline V CDR1 and CDR2: SGHNT, YYREEE (reference sequence). The CDR3 runs to 14 residues. Trimming took 4 bases from V and 1 from J, leaving 9 bases between them. CDR3 region: CASSREGSYNEQFF. CDR3 bases: TGTGCCAGCAGCCGAGAGGGTTCCTACAATGAGCAGTTCTTC.

The chain links TRBV5-1 to TRBJ2-3; TRBD2 matches 7 bases. J lost 3 bases, V lost 4 bases, and 11 bases had no gene match. This CDR3 spans 16 amino acids. Per germline, CDR1 SGHRS and CDR2 YFSETQ. The DNA for the CDR3 is TGCGCCAGCAGCCGAGCTCTAGCGGCGTTTACAGATACGCAGTATTTT. Translating it yields CASSRALAAFTDTQYF. The full variable domain, rest sourced from reference TRBV5-1 and TRBJ2-3, is KAGVTQTPRYLIKTRGQQVTLSCSPISGHRSVSWYQQTPGQGLQFLFEYFSETQRNKGNFPGRFSGRQFSNSRSEMNVSTLELGDSALYLCASSRALAAFTDTQYFGPGTRLTVL.

This chain joins TRBV5-1 and TRBJ2-1, with 7 bases aligning to TRBD1. CDR3 length: 15 residues. Per germline, CDR1 SGHRS and CDR2 YFSETQ. V was clipped by 4 bases and J by 6 bases; unmatched bases: 10. The CDR3 coding sequence is TGCGCCAGCAGCGCAACAGGGGTACCCTCCAATGAGCAGTTCTTC. Translation: CASSATGVPSNEQFF.

This rearrangement joins TRBV30 to TRBJ2-1; tentative D call: TRBD2 (6 bases). The CDR3 runs 16 residues. Looked up from germline, CDR1 is GTSNPN and CDR2 is SVGIG (reference sequence). Trimming removed 3 bases from V and 3 bases from J, with 18 bases in between. CDR3 coding DNA: TGTGCCTGGAGCCCCAGCGCCCGACTAGTCTACAATGAGCAGTTCTTC. Its translation is CAWSPSARLVYNEQFF.

The gene calls are TRBV28 and TRBJ1-2; unclear D gene. The CDR3 has 14 residues. Germline assignment: CDR1 MDHEN and CDR2 SYDVKM. Trimming removed 2 bases at V and 1 base at J, with 8 bases between. The CDR3 bases are TGTGCCAGCAGTTTAGCACTCATTAACTATGGCTACACCTTC. Translated: CASSLALINYGYTF.

The V and J genes are TRBV7-2 and TRBJ2-1; D is perhaps TRBD2 (5 bases). The germline gives CDR1 SGHTA, CDR2 FQGNSA. The CDR3 is made up of 16 amino acids. Between the trimmed V and J ends, which lost 2 bases and 0 bases, there was a span of 11 bases. Written as DNA, the CDR3 is TGTGCCAGCAGCTTAAACGGGAAGAGCTCCTACAATGAGCAGTTCTTC. It is translated as CASSLNGKSSYNEQFF. The complete variable domain, with remaining parts taken from reference TRBV7-2 and TRBJ2-1, reads GAGVSQSPSNKVTEKGKDVELRCDPISGHTALYWYRQSLGQGLEFLIYFQGNSAPDKSGLPSDRFSAERTGGSVSTLTIQRTQQEDSAVYLCASSLNGKSSYNEQFFGPGTRLTVL.

This clone was found once. The chain employs TRBV6-5 and TRBJ1-1; D may be TRBD1 (6 bases). V lost 4 bases to trimming and J lost 0 bases, with 12 bases between them. The length of the CDR3 is 15 residues. Germline loops: CDR1 MNHEY, CDR2 SVGAGI. The CDR3 DNA reads TGTGCCAGCAGTTTACAGGGCCCCATGAACACTGAAGCTTTCTTT. Amino acid sequence: CASSLQGPMNTEAFF.

This clone has a handful of counts. This rearrangement joins TRBV11-2 to TRBJ2-3, with D hard to call. This CDR3 comprises 13 residues. Looked up from germline, CDR1 is SGHAT and CDR2 is FQNNGV. V was shortened by 2 bases and J by 5 bases, with 8 bases between the two germline ends. CDR3 region: CASSLPSIDTQYF. The CDR3 DNA follows: TGTGCCAGCAGCTTACCGAGTATAGATACGCAGTATTTT.

The V call is TRBV27, the J call TRBJ2-7; 9 bases align to TRBD1. After removal of 8 bases from V and 6 bases from J, the junction contained 8 bases not matched to a gene. The CDR3 spans 13 residues. Looked up from germline, CDR1 is MNHEY and CDR2 is SMNVEV (reference sequence). Here the CDR3 reads CASWPGQGLEQYF. As DNA, the CDR3 is TGTGCCAGCTGGCCGGGACAGGGTCTCGAGCAGTACTTC.

This chain connects TRBV18 to TRBJ2-5, with D possibly matching TRBD1 (6 bases). There are 13 residues in the CDR3. Germline values: CDR1 KGHSH, CDR2 LQKENI. Deletions cut 2 bases from V and 5 bases from J, with 9 bases between. The CDR3 is CASSPSGDETQYF. CDR3 bases: TGTGCCAGCTCACCATCAGGGGACGAGACCCAGTACTTC.

This clone has more than one count but fewer than ten. The chain recombines TRBV11-2 with TRBJ2-7, with TRBD1 matching 8 bases. The junction had 12 bases not matched to a gene; V was cut back by 5 bases and J by 6 bases. Germline V CDR1 and CDR2: SGHAT, FQNNGV. This CDR3 contains 15 residues. Here the CDR3 DNA reads TGTGCCAGCAGCGGTAGGGGGGACAGGAGGGGCGAGCAGTACTTC. This codes for CASSGRGDRRGEQYF.

The J gene is TRBJ2-7, the V gene TRBV7-9, with D uncertain. The CDR3 has 12 amino acids. Germline V gives CDR1 SEHNR, CDR2 FQNEAQ (reference sequence). V was trimmed by 1 base and J by 4 bases, leaving 5 bases between them. The CDR3, as DNA: TGTGCCAGCAGCTTAGAACCATACGAGCAGTACTTC. It translates to CASSLEPYEQYF.